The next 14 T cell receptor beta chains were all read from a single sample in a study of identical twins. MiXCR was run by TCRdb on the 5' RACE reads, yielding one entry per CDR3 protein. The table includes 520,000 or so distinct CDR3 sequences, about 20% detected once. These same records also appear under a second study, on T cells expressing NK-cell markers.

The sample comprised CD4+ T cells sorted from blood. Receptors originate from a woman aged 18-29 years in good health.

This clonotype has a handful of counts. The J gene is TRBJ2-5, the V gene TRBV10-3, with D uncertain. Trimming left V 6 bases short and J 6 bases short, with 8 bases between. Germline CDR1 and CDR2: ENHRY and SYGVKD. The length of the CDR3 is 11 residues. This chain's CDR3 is CAIRDGKTQYF. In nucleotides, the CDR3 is TGTGCCATCAGGGACGGAAAGACCCAGTACTTC.

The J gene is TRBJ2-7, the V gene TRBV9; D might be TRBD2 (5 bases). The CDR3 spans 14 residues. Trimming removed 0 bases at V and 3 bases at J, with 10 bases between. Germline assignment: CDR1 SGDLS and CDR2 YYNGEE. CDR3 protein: CASSVGAGLYEQYF. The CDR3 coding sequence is TGTGCCAGCAGCGTAGGAGCAGGACTCTACGAGCAGTACTTC.

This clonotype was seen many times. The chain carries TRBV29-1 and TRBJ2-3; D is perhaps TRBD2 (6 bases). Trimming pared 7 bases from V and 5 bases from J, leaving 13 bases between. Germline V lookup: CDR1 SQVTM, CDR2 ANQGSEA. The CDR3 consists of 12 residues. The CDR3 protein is CSAEEGLDTQYF. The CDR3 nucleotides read TGCAGCGCTGAGGAGGGGCTAGATACGCAGTATTTT.

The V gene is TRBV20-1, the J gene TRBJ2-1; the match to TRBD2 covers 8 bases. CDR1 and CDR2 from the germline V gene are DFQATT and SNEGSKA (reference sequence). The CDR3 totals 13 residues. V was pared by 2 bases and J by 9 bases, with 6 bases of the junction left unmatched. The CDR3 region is CSARTGGMGEQFF. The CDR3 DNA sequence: TGCAGTGCTAGAACGGGGGGGATGGGTGAGCAGTTCTTC.

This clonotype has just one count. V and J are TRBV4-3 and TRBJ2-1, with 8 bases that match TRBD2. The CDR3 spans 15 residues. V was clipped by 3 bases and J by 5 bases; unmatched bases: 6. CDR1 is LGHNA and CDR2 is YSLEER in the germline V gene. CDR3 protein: CASSQLAGTNNEQFF. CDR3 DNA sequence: TGCGCCAGCAGCCAGTTAGCGGGAACTAACAATGAGCAGTTCTTC.

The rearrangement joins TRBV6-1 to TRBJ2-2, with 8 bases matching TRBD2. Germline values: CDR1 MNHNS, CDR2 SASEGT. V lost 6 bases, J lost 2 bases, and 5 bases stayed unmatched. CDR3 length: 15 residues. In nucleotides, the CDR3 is TGTGCCAGCAGCCTCGGGAGGGGAAACACCGGGGAGCTGTTTTTT. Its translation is CASSLGRGNTGELFF.

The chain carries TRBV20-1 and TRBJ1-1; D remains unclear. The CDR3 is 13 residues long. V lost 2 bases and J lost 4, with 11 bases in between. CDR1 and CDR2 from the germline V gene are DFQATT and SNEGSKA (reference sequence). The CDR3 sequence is CSARLGVGTEAFF. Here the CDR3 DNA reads TGCAGTGCTAGATTAGGCGTCGGCACTGAAGCTTTCTTT.

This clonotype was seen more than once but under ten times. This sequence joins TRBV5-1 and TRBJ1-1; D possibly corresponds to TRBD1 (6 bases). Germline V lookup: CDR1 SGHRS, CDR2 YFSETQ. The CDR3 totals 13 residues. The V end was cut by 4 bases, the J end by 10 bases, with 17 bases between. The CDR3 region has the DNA TGCGCCAGCAGCATCGGACAGAGTCAAAGAGCTTTCTTT. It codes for CASSIGQSQRAFF.

CDR3 sequence (DNA): TGTGCCAGCAGAAGGGACAGTCCTTCCTACGAGCAGTACTTC. Amino acids: CASRRDSPSYEQYF. The V gene is TRBV28, the J gene TRBJ2-7, with 7 positions matching TRBD1. The CDR3 extends over 14 amino acids. CDR1 is MDHEN and CDR2 is SYDVKM in the germline V gene. V dropped 6 bases and J dropped 1; count of bases not matched to a gene: 6.

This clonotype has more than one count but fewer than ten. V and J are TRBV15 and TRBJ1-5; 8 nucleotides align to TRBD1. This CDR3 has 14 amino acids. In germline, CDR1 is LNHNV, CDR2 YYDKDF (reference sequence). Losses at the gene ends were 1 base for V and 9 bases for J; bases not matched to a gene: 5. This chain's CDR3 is CATSRGAGGLPQHF. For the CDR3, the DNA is TGTGCCACCAGCAGAGGGGCAGGGGGCTTGCCCCAGCATTTT.

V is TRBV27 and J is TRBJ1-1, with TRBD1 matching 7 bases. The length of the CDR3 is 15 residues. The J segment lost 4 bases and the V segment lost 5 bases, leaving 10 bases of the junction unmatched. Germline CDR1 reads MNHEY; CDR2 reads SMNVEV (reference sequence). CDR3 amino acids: CASSARHRGRTEAFF. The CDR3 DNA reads TGTGCCAGCAGTGCGCGTCACAGGGGCCGCACTGAAGCTTTCTTT.

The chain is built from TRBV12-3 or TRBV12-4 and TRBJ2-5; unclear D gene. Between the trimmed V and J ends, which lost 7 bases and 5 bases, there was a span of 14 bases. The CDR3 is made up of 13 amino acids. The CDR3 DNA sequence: TGTGCCAGCAATCGGGTCCACGGGGAGACCCAGTACTTC. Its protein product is CASNRVHGETQYF.

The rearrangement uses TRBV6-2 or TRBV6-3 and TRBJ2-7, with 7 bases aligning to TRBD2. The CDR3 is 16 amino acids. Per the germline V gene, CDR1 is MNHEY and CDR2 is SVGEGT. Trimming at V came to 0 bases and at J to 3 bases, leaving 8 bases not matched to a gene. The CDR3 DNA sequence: TGTGCCAGCAGTTACTCGGGGCCTAGCGGTATCTACGAGCAGTACTTC. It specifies CASSYSGPSGIYEQYF.

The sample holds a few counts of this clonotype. The CDR3 region is CASSTQGGTEAFF. CDR3 DNA: TGTGCCAGCAGCACCCAAGGGGGAACTGAAGCTTTCTTT. This chain links TRBV7-3 with TRBJ1-1; perhaps TRBD1 as D (6 bases). This CDR3 contains 13 residues. Trimming shortened V by 5 bases and J by 5 bases, and 12 bases separated the two germline ends. Germline CDR1 and CDR2: SGHTA and FQGTGA.